The rows below give T cell receptor beta chains drawn from one sample of a study of blood T cell repertoires in COVID-19. Sequenced by immunoSEQ multiplex PCR; TCRdb stores in-frame clones only, minus some. The sample carries some 170,000 clones, roughly 84% recorded once. Input material: peripheral blood. The receptors stem from a man between 40 and 49 years old with acute or convalescent COVID-19. Each CDR3 is given with its conserved first and last residue. D genes are given only for firm matches.

v_gene	d_gene	j_gene	CDR3aa
TRBV7-2	TRBD1	TRBJ1-4	CASSLGGGGASNEKLFF
TRBV4-1	-	TRBJ1-6	CASSQDIIGSADNSPLHF
TRBV28	-	TRBJ1-1	CASSLGDSQNTEAFF
TRBV25-1	-	TRBJ2-5	CASSRGGGGDLETQYF
TRBV5-5	-	TRBJ1-5	CASSLAVGAGNQPQHF
TRBV6-5	TRBD1	TRBJ1-1	CASSRTGRLNTEAFF
TRBV7-2	TRBD1	TRBJ2-2	CASSLAGQGAGELFF
TRBV5-4	TRBD2	TRBJ2-1	CASSLAAGGPNEQFF
TRBV5-1	-	TRBJ2-3	CASSLLRDSTDTQYF
TRBV14	TRBD1	TRBJ1-1	CASSRVYGQGEAFF
TRBV5-1	-	TRBJ1-1	CASSLTGNPGTEAFF
TRBV7-2	-	TRBJ1-4	CASSIGQSRRKLFF
TRBV24-1	-	TRBJ2-3	CATSDSVPDTQYF
TRBV12-3/TRBV12-4	-	TRBJ1-4	CASSFIENEKLFF
TRBV5-1	-	TRBJ1-6	CASSLDGWGVQSPLHF
TRBV11-2	-	TRBJ2-7	CASSFVGDEQYF
TRBV7-8	-	TRBJ2-2	CASSLYEGDTGELFF
TRBV2	-	TRBJ1-1	CASKRGDEAFF
TRBV7-6	TRBD1	TRBJ2-7	CASSTRQGAFEQYF
TRBV5-8	-	TRBJ1-2	CASSLQVAYGYTF
TRBV2	TRBD1	TRBJ1-5	CASTMDRGNQPQHF
TRBV6-5	-	TRBJ1-6	CASSLLGRNNSPLHF
TRBV5-8	TRBD1	TRBJ2-7	CASSSRDRGPEQYF
TRBV6-6	-	TRBJ1-1	CASSYSSGTQNTEAFF
TRBV14	-	TRBJ1-5	CASSQEEGLPQHF